The 3 T cell receptor beta chains reported below all come from one sample, sequenced in a study of T-cell reconstitution after alpha-beta-depleted transplantation in children listed by TCRdb under 2016. The sample's treatment or condition, from its label and the paper: allogeneic hematopoietic cell transplantation with graft depleted of TCRalphabeta T cells and CD19 B cells. Library prep was done by PCR. The sample was run on an Illumina HiSeq 2500. Molecular barcoding was employed in the preparation of TCR libraries, with unique molecular identifiers being used to normalize TCRbeta repertoire quantification. The raw public reads went through TCRdb reprocessing: fastp at Q25, MiXCR clone calling, in-frame beta chains kept. For every CDR3 protein sequence, its rows merge into one entry that carries the most common genes and DNA. The sample table contains about 980,000 distinct CDR3 sequences; only one count was recorded for 25% to 30% of them. The ten largest clones represent roughly 27% of the sample.

The sample was PBMCs, mostly from graft donor cells, taken 360 days after TCRalphabeta/CD19-depleted stem cell transplant. These receptors all come from a boy in the first two years of life who had a stem cell transplant for SCID, so the T cells may come from the graft donor.

The chain links TRBV4-1 to TRBJ1-6; D may be TRBD1 (5 bases). V shed 0 bases and J shed 3 bases, with 6 bases lying between them. Looked up from germline, CDR1 is MGHRA and CDR2 is YSYEKL. This CDR3 spans 15 amino acids. The CDR3 DNA reads as TGCGCCAGCAGCCAAGACAGGGTCTATAATTCACCCCTCCACTTT. Its protein is CASSQDRVYNSPLHF.

This clonotype occurred a few times. The rearrangement uses TRBV11-2 and TRBJ1-4; D call uncertain. Germline V lookup: CDR1 SGHAT, CDR2 FQNNGV. V lost 2 bases and J 5 bases, leaving 9 bases between the germline ends. The CDR3 loop spans 14 amino acids. CDR3 protein: CASSLNSENEKLFF. DNA of the CDR3: TGTGCCAGCAGCTTAAATAGCGAAAATGAAAAACTGTTTTTT.

The CDR3 nucleotides read TGTGCCAGCAGTGAACAGGGGCAGGATTCACCCCTCCACTTT. Translated: CASSEQGQDSPLHF. The genes are TRBV2 and TRBJ1-6, with a possible D match to TRBD1 (6 bases). CDR1 is SNHLY, CDR2 FYNNEI, per germline. Trimming pared 2 bases from V and 8 bases from J, leaving 10 bases between. The CDR3 covers 14 residues.